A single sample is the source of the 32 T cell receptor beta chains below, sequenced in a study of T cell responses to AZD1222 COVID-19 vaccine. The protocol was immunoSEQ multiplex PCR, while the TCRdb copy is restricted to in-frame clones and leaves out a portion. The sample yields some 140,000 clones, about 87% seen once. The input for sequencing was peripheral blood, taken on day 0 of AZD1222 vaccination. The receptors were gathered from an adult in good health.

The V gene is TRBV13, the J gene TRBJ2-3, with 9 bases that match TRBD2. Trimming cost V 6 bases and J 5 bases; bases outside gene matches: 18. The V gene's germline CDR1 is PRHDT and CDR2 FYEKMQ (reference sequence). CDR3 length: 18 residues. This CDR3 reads CASREGFRGTSYRDTQYF. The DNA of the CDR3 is TGTGCCAGCAGAGAGGGGTTCCGAGGGACTAGCTACCGAGATACGCAGTATTTT. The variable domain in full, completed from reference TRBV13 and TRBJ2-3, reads AAGVIQSPRHLIKEKRETATLKCYPIPRHDTVYWYQQGPGQDPQFLISFYEKMQSDKGSIPDRFSAQQFSDYHSELNMSSLELGDSALYFCASREGFRGTSYRDTQYFGPGTRLTVL.

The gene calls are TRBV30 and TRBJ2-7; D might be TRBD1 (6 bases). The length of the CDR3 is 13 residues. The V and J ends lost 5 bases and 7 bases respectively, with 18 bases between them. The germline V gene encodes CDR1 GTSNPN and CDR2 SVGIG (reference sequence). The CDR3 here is CAWVAQGWGEQYF. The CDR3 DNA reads TGTGCCTGGGTCGCACAGGGTTGGGGAGAGCAGTACTTC.

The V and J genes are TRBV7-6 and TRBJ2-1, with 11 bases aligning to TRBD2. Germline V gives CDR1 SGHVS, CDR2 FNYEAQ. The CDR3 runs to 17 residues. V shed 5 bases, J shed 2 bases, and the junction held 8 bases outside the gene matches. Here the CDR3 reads CASSLAGTSGAYNEQFF. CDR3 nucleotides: TGTGCCAGCAGCCTTGCCGGGACTAGCGGAGCCTACAATGAGCAGTTCTTC.

The CDR3 reads CASSPEATTPEAFF. CDR3 coding DNA: TGTGCCAGCTCACCTGAGGCGACAACACCTGAAGCTTTCTTT. The chain combines TRBV18 with TRBJ1-1; unclear D gene. The germline V gene encodes CDR1 KGHSH and CDR2 LQKENI. The V end lost 3 bases, the J end lost 6 bases, and 14 bases lay between the germline ends. The CDR3 is made up of 14 amino acids. Full variable domain (remainder filled in from reference TRBV18 and TRBJ1-1): NAGVMQNPRHLVRRRGQEARLRCSPMKGHSHVYWYRQLPEEGLKFMVYLQKENIIDESGMPKERFSAEFPKEGPSILRIQQVVRGDSAAYFCASSPEATTPEAFFGQGTRLTVV.

The CDR3 here is CSVVPAGDGYTF. In DNA form, the CDR3 reads TGCAGCGTGGTTCCGGCAGGGGATGGCTACACCTTC. The V gene is TRBV29-1, the J gene TRBJ1-2, with D possibly being TRBD1 (6 bases). CDR1 is SQVTM and CDR2 is ANQGSEA in the germline V gene. CDR3 size: 12 residues. Trimming took off 6 bases at V and 6 bases at J, with 14 bases between the two ends.

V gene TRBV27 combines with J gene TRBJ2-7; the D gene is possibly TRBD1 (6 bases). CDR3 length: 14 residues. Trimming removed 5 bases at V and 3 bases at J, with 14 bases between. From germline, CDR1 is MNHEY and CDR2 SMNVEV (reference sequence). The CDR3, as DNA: TGTGCCAGCAGTCTGTCCCGGGACATCTACGAGCAGTACTTC. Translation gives CASSLSRDIYEQYF.

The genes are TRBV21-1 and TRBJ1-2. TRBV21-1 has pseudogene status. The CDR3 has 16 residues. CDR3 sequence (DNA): TGTGCCAGCAGCAAAGAGGTAAGGGAGGGTTTCTATGGCTACACCTTC. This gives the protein CASSKEVREGFYGYTF.

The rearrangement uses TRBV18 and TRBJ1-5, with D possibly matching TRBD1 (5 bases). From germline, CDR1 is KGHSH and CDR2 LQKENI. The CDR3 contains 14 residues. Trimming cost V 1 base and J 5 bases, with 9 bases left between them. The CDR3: CASSPRGRDQPQHF. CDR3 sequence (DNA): TGTGCCAGCTCACCACGGGGCAGAGATCAGCCCCAGCATTTT.

The CDR3 sequence: CAWSRDGGNTIYF. The CDR3 DNA reads as TGTGCCTGGAGCCGCGACGGAGGAAACACCATATATTTT. The V and J genes are TRBV30 and TRBJ1-3, with D unclear. V gave up 3 bases and J gave up 4 bases, with 10 bases separating them. Per the germline V gene, CDR1 is GTSNPN and CDR2 is SVGIG (reference sequence). The CDR3 has 13 amino acids.

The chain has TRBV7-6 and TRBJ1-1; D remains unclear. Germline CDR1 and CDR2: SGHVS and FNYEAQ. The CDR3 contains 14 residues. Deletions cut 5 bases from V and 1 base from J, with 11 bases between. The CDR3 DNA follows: TGTGCCAGCAGCGCGTCTCTGGGGAACACTGAAGCTTTCTTT. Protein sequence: CASSASLGNTEAFF.

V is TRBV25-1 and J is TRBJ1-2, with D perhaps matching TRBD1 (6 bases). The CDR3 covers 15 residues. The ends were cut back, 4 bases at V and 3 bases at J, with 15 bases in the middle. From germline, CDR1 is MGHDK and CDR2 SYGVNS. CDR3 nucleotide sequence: TGTGCCAGCAGTGCCAGGGGAATGGTACACTATGGCTACACCTTC. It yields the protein CASSARGMVHYGYTF.

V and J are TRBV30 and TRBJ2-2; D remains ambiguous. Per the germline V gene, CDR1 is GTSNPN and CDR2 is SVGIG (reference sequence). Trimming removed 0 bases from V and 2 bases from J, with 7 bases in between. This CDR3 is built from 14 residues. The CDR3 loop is CAWSVRVNTGELFF. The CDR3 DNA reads TGTGCCTGGAGTGTCAGAGTAAACACCGGGGAGCTGTTTTTT.

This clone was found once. CDR3 protein: CASSKEERQGEYTEAFF. The CDR3 DNA follows: TGTGCCAGCAGCAAAGAAGAAAGACAGGGGGAATACACTGAAGCTTTCTTT. The V call is TRBV21-1, the J call TRBJ1-1; no DNA check was done on the table's D call, TRBD1. TRBV21-1 is noted as a pseudogene. The CDR3 is 17 amino acids.

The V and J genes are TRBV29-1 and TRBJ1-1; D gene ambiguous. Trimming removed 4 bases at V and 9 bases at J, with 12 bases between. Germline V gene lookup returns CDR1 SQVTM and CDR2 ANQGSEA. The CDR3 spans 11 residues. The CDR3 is CSVVWHTQAFF. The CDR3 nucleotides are TGCAGCGTTGTATGGCACACGCAAGCTTTCTTT.

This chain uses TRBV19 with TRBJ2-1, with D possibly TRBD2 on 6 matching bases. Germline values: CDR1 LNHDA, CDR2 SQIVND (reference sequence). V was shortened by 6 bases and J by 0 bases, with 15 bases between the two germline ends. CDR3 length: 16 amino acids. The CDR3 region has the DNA TGTGCCAGTAGAGAGACTAGAAGGAGCTCCTACAATGAGCAGTTCTTC. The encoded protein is CASRETRRSSYNEQFF.

The CDR3 DNA reads as TGTGCCACGTCAGGGTTAAGAACCCGGCCGAACTATGGCTACACCTTC. Its protein product is CATSGLRTRPNYGYTF. The V gene is TRBV28, the J gene TRBJ1-2; tentative D call: TRBD1 (5 bases). Germline V gene data show CDR1 as MDHEN and CDR2 as SYDVKM. The CDR3 contains 16 residues. V was cut by 10 bases and J by 2 bases, with 23 bases left in between.

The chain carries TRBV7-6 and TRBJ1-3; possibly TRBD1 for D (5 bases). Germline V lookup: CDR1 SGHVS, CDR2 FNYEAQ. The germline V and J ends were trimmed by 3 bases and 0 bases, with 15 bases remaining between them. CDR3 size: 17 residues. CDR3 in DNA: TGTGCCAGCAGCTTGAGGGACCGTACGTACTCTGGAAACACCATATATTTT. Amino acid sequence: CASSLRDRTYSGNTIYF.

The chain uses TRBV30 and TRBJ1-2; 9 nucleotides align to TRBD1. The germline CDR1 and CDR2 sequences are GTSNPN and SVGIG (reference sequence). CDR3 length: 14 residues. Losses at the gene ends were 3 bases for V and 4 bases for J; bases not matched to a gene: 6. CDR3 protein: CAWSTGGAGYGYTF. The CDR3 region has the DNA TGTGCCTGGAGCACAGGGGGCGCGGGCTATGGCTACACCTTC.

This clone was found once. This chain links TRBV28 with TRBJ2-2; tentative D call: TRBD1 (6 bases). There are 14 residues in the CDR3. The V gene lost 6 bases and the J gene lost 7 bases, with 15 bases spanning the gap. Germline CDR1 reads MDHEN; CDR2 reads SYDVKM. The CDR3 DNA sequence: TGTGCCAGCAGGTTACAGGGTCGCGGCGGGGAGCTGTTTTTT. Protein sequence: CASRLQGRGGELFF.

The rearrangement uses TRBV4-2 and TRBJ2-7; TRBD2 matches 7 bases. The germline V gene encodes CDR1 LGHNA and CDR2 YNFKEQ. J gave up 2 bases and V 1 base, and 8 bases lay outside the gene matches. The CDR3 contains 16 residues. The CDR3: CASSQVDAGVPYEQYF. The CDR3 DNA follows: TGTGCCAGCAGCCAAGTAGACGCGGGAGTCCCCTACGAGCAGTACTTC.

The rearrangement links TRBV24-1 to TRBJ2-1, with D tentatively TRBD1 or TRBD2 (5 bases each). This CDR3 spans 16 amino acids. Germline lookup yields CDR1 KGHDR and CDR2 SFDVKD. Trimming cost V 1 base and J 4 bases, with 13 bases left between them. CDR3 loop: CATSDFKRGGYNEQFF. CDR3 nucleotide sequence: TGTGCCACCAGTGATTTTAAGCGTGGGGGTTACAATGAGCAGTTCTTC.

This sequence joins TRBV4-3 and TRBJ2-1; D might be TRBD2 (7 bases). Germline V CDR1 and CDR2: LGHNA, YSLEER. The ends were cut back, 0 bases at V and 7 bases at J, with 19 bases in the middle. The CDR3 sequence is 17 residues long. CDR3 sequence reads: CASSQDGGHGARNEQFF. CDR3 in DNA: TGCGCCAGCAGCCAAGACGGGGGGCACGGGGCTAGGAATGAGCAGTTCTTC.

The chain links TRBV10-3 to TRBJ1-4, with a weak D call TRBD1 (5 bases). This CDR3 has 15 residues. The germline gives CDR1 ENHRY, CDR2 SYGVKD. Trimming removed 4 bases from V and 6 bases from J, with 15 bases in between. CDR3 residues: CAISAGRQLDEKLFF. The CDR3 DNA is TGTGCCATCAGTGCAGGGAGGCAGCTTGATGAAAAACTGTTTTTT.

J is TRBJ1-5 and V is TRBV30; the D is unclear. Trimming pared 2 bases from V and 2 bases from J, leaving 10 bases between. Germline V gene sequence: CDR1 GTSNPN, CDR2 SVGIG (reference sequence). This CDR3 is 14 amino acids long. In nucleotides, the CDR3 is TGTGCCTGGAGTCCGGGGAGAGGCAATCAGCCCCAGCATTTT. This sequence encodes CAWSPGRGNQPQHF.

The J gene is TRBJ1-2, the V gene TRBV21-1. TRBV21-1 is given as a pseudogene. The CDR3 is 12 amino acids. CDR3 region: CARSSWVRGYTF. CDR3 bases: TGTGCCAGATCGAGTTGGGTGCGAGGCTACACCTTC.

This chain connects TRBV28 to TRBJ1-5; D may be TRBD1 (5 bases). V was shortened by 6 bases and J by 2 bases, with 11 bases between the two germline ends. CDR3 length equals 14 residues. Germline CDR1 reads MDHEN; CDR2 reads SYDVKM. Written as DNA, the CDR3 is TGTGCCAGCAGCCTACAGGATGGCAATCAGCCCCAGCATTTT. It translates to CASSLQDGNQPQHF.

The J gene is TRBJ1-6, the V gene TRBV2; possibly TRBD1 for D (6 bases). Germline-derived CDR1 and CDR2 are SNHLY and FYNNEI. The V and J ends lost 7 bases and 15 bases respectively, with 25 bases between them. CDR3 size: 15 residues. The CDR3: CASIREYNRASLLHF. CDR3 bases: TGTGCCAGCATCCGAGAGTATAACAGGGCCAGTCTCCTCCACTTT. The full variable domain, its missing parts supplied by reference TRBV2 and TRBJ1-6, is EPEVTQTPSHQVTQMGQEVILRCVPISNHLYFYWYRQILGQKVEFLVSFYNNEISEKSEIFDDQFSVERPDGSNFTLKIRSTKLEDSAMYFCASIREYNRASLLHFGNGTRLTVT.

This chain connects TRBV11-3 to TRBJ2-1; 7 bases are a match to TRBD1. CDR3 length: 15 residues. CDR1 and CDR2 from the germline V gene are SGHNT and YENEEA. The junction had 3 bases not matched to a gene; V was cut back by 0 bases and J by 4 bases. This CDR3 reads CASSLEVTGYNEQFF. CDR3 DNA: TGTGCCAGCAGCTTAGAGGTGACAGGGTACAATGAGCAGTTCTTC.

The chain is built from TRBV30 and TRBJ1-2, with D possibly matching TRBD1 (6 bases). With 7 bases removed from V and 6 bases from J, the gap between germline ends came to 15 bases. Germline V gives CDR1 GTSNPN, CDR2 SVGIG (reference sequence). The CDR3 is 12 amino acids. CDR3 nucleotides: TGTGCCTCGACACAGGGACGGGATGGCTACACCTTC. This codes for CASTQGRDGYTF.

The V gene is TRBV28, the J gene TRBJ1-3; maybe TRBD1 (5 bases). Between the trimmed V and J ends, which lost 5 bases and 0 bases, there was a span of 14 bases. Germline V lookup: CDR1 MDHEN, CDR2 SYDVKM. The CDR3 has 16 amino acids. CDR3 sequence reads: CASSPGTQPSGNTIYF. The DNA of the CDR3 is TGTGCCAGCAGTCCCGGGACCCAACCCTCTGGAAACACCATATATTTT.

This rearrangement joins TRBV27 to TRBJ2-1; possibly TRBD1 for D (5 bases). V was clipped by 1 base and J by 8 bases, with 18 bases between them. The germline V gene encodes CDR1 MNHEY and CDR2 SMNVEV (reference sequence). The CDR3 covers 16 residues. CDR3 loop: CASSLYRSQVSDEQFF. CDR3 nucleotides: TGTGCCAGCAGTTTATATAGGTCACAGGTTTCGGATGAGCAGTTCTTC.

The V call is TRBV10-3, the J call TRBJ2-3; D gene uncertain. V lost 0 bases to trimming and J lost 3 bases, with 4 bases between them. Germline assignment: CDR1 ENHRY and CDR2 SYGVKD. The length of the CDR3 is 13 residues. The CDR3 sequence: CAISESSTDTQYF. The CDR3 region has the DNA TGTGCCATCAGTGAGTCTTCGACAGATACGCAGTATTTT.